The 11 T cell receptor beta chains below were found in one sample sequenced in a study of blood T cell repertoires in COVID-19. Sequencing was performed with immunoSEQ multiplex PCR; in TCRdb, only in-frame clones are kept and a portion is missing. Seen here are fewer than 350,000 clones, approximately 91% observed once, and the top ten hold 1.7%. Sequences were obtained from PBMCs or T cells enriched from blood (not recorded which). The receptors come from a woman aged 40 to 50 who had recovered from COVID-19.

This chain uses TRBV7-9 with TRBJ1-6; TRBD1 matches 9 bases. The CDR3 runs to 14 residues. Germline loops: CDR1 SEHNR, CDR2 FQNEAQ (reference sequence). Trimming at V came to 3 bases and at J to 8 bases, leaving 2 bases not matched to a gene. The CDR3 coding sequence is TGTGCCAGCAGCTTGGACAGGGGTTATTCACCCCTCCACTTT. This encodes CASSLDRGYSPLHF.

The CDR3 sequence: CAWNSAGVWETQYF. CDR3 in DNA: TGTGCCTGGAATTCGGCGGGGGTTTGGGAGACCCAGTACTTC. This chain uses TRBV30 with TRBJ2-5; 7 bases are a match to TRBD2. The CDR3 extends over 14 amino acids. V gave up 4 bases and J gave up 5 bases; unmatched junction bases: 10. Germline-derived CDR1 and CDR2 are GTSNPN and SVGIG (reference sequence).

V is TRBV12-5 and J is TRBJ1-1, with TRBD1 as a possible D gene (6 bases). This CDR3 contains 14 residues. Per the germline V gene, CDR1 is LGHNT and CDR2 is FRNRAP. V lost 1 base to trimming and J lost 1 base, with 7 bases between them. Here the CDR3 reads CASGLATGNTEAFF. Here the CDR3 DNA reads TGTGCTAGTGGTTTGGCGACAGGGAACACTGAAGCTTTCTTT.

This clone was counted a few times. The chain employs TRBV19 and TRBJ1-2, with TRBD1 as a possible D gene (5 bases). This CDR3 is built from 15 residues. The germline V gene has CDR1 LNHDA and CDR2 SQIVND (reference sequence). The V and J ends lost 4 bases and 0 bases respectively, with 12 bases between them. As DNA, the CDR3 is TGTGCCAGTAGTACTCGCAGGGATGCTAACTATGGCTACACCTTC. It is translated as CASSTRRDANYGYTF.

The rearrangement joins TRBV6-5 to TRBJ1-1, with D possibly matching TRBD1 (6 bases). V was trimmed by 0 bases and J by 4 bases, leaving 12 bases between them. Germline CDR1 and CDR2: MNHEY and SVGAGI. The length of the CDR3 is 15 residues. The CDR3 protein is CASSYSQGMGTEAFF. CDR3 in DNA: TGTGCCAGCAGTTACTCACAGGGAATGGGCACTGAAGCTTTCTTT.

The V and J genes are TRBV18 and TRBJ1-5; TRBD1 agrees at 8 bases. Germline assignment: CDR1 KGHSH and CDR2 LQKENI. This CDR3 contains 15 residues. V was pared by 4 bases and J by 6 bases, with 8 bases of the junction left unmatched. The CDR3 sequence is CASSQGQGASQPQHF. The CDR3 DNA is TGTGCCAGCTCACAAGGCCAGGGGGCATCTCAGCCCCAGCATTTT.

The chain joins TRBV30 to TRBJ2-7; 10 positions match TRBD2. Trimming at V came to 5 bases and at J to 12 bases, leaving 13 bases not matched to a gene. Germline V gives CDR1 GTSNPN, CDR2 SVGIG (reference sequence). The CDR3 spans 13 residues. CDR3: CAWSPSGSVLRYF. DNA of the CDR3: TGTGCCTGGTCCCCTAGCGGGAGCGTTCTTCGGTACTTC.

CDR3 in amino acids: CASRARQGGNTEAFF. DNA of the CDR3: TGTGCCAGCAGGGCCCGACAGGGAGGGAACACTGAAGCTTTCTTT. The V gene is TRBV2, the J gene TRBJ1-1, with TRBD1 matching over 7 bases. J was trimmed by 1 base and V by 6 bases; bases with no gene match: 8. CDR3 length: 15 residues. The germline CDR1 and CDR2 sequences are SNHLY and FYNNEI.

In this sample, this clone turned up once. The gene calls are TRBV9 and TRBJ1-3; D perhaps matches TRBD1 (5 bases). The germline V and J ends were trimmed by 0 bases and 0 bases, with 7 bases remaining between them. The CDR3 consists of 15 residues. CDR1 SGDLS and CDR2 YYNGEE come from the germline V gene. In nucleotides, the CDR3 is TGTGCCAGCAGCGTAGTACAGGACTCTGGAAACACCATATATTTT. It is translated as CASSVVQDSGNTIYF.

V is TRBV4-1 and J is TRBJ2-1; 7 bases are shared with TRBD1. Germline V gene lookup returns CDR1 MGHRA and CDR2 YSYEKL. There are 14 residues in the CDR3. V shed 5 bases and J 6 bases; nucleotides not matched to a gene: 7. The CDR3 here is CASSYPGQSNEQFF. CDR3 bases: TGCGCCAGCAGCTACCCGGGACAGAGCAATGAGCAGTTCTTC.

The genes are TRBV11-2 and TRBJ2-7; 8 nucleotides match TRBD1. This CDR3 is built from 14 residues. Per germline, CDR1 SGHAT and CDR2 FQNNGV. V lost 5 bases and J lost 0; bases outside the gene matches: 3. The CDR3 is CASSDRGNSYEQYF. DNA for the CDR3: TGTGCCAGCAGCGACAGGGGAAACTCCTACGAGCAGTACTTC.